This T cell receptor beta chain was identified in a study of molecular identifiers for immune sequencing clone quantification. General study findings and limits: Barcode sharing among identical TCR molecules could make large clones appear smaller.

For this clonotype: The antigen is not known.

The authors sorted naive CD8 T cells as CD8+CD4-CCR7+CD45RA+. TCRdb ran MiXCR on the PCR reads and lists one entry per CDR3 protein. The sample includes hundreds of thousands of distinct CDR3 sequences, roughly 25% of them seen just once. This TCR was sampled from a human donor in good health. Some libraries in this study had Jurkat cell RNA spiked in. The specimen was naive CD8+ T cells from blood, with Jurkat cell RNA spiked in. The subset is: FACS-sorted CD8+CD4-CCR7+CD45RA+ naive T cells.

CDR3 amino acids: CASSYRRGDLVDEQFF. The DNA for the CDR3 is TGTGCCAGCAGCTATCGCCGGGGCGATTTAGTGGATGAGCAGTTCTTC. The chain joins TRBV7-6 to TRBJ2-1; the D gene could be TRBD1 or TRBD2 (5 bases each). This CDR3 spans 16 amino acids. Trimming took off 4 bases at V and 8 bases at J, with 21 bases between the two ends. CDR1 and CDR2 (germline): SGHVS, FNYEAQ.